This T cell receptor (beta chain) was profiled in a study of shared T cell receptors in the human thymus. CDR3 length: 15 amino acids. Trimming shortened V by 5 bases and J by 6 bases, and 17 bases separated the two germline ends. The germline gives CDR1 SEHNR, CDR2 FQNEAQ (reference sequence). Only in-frame clones appear in the TCRdb table, and some are missing; sequencing was by immunoSEQ multiplex PCR. The sample consists of about 380,000 clones, approximately 95% of them appearing once. The V gene is TRBV7-9, the J gene TRBJ2-1, with D perhaps TRBD2 (6 bases). The specimen sequenced was thymocytes. This clonotype was obtained from a human donor. The CDR3 coding sequence is TGTGCCAGCAGCCCTAGGGAGGAGGGCCGCAATGAGCAGTTCTTC. Amino acid sequence: CASSPREEGRNEQFF.